What follows is one T cell receptor (beta chain) and its context. Antigen: not known. CD4+ and CD8+ T cells were sorted from PBMCs. This specimen belongs to a study of CD8+ T cells in alopecia areata. Study background: Each of the treated patients was given oral tofacitinib, 5 to 10 mg twice daily, for moderate-to-severe alopecia areata. General study points: Scalp specimens additionally yield sequences from normal skin's resident alphabeta T cells. Lesional scalp exceeded normal scalp in clonality, especially in alopecia totalis/universalis.

cDNA serving as the sequencing template came from extracted, reverse transcribed RNA. Sequencing was performed with immunoSEQ multiplex PCR; in TCRdb, only in-frame clones are kept and a portion is missing. Of approximately 180,000 clones listed, around three fifths are singletons. The CDR3 runs 17 residues. Germline lookup yields CDR1 LNHDA and CDR2 SQIVND (reference sequence). V was clipped by 10 bases and J by 2 bases, with 26 bases between them. The TCR originated in a human donor with alopecia areata. J is TRBJ2-5 and V is TRBV19; D might be TRBD2 (7 bases). Specimen: CD4+ T cells sorted from blood, collected at week 0. CDR3 region: CATSRVWGGASQETQYF. For the CDR3, the DNA is TGTGCCACCTCGAGGGTTTGGGGGGGCGCGTCTCAAGAGACCCAGTACTTC.